This T cell receptor (beta chain) was captured by sequencing in a study of cytomegalovirus exposure and HLA in healthy donors. The CDR3 totals 11 residues. The V gene's germline CDR1 is DFQATT and CDR2 SNEGSKA (reference sequence). V gave up 5 bases and J gave up 8 bases, with 9 bases separating them. This PCR relied on a set of 60 Vbeta primers and 13 Jbeta primers. Profiling relied on immunoSEQ multiplex PCR, and the TCRdb table lists in-frame clones only, not all of them. Among 100,000 to 150,000 clones listed, 74% were seen once. Study-wide results and limits: Rare TCR sequences dominated, though some public TCRs recurred in many donors.

On this clone itself: Antigen: not known.

The sequence derives from a woman aged 45-60 years in good health and CMV-seropositive. The sample comprised PBMCs. The chain uses TRBV20-1 and TRBJ1-4; no clear D gene. CDR3 in DNA: TGCAGTGCTTCGCTACGGGAAAAACTGTTTTTT. Protein: CSASLREKLFF.